The rows below give T cell receptor beta chains drawn from one sample of a study of shared clonotypes between healthy human individuals. Method: immunoSEQ multiplex PCR; TCRdb's copy keeps in-frame clones and lacks some. The sample contains just over 95,000 clones, 67% of which appear only once. Sequencing used memory CD8+ T cells sorted from blood. The source is a young man in good health. Each CDR3 is given with its conserved first and last residue. D genes are given only for firm matches. Where a row states a size, it is once, few, many or the class of an expanded clone; other rows omit it.

TRBJ2-7,TRBV10-3,few,TRBD2,CAISEAGVMREQYF,TGTGCCATCAGCGAAGCGGGAGTGATGAGGGAGCAGTACTTC
TRBJ2-1,TRBV7-9,-,-,CASSLLPGVNNEQFF,TGTGCCAGCAGCCTCCTTCCCGGAGTGAACAATGAGCAGTTCTTC
TRBJ2-1,TRBV9,-,-,CASSASRAVHNEQFF,TGTGCCAGCAGCGCAAGCAGAGCAGTGCACAATGAGCAGTTCTTC
TRBJ1-1,TRBV27,few,-,CASSLNLGTEAFF,TGTGCCAGCAGTTTAAATCTGGGGACTGAAGCTTTCTTT
TRBJ1-1,TRBV28,few,-,CASSPGALNTEAFF,TGTGCCAGCAGCCCGGGGGCCTTAAACACTGAAGCTTTCTTT
TRBJ1-5,TRBV7-2,-,-,CASSRNLNQPQHF,TGTGCCAGCAGCCGAAATCTCAATCAGCCCCAGCATTTT
TRBJ2-7,TRBV6-1,-,-,CASSWTPDYEQYF,TGTGCCAGCAGTTGGACTCCAGACTACGAGCAGTACTTC
TRBJ2-2,TRBV11-2,-,TRBD2,CASSLGKRENTGELFF,TGTGCCAGCAGCTTAGGGAAGCGGGAGAACACCGGGGAGCTGTTTTTT
TRBJ1-2,TRBV27,-,-,CASSFQDLSKGGYTF,TGTGCCAGCAGTTTTCAGGATCTATCAAAGGGGGGCTACACCTTC
TRBJ1-1,TRBV12-5,-,-,CASGTGGGMNTEAFF,TGTGCTAGTGGTACCGGTGGGGGAATGAACACTGAAGCTTTCTTT
TRBJ1-1,TRBV7-9,few,-,CASIPRGGESNTEAFF,TGTGCCAGCATCCCACGGGGAGGGGAGTCGAACACTGAAGCTTTCTTT
TRBJ2-7,TRBV13,-,TRBD1,CASSRRGTGVTYEQYF,TGTGCCAGCAGCCGGCGTGGGACAGGGGTAACCTACGAGCAGTACTTC
TRBJ2-1,TRBV7-8,-,-,CASSLRGGAVNEQFF,TGTGCCAGCAGCTTAAGGGGGGGAGCGGTCAATGAGCAGTTCTTC
TRBJ1-5,TRBV19,-,TRBD1,CASSLDRGGGQPQHF,TGTGCCAGTAGCTTGGACAGGGGGGGCGGGCAGCCCCAGCATTTT
TRBJ2-3,TRBV15,-,-,CATSIDGDTDTQYF,TGTGCCACCAGCATCGATGGAGATACAGATACGCAGTATTTT
TRBJ2-3,TRBV29-1,-,-,CSALGQDLTDTQYF,TGCAGCGCTCTCGGGCAGGACCTCACAGATACGCAGTATTTT
TRBJ2-5,TRBV25-1,few,-,CASSPRPQETQYF,TGTGCCAGCAGTCCCCGGCCCCAAGAGACCCAGTACTTC
TRBJ2-7,TRBV7-9,once,TRBD1,CASSSRPGQPRVYEQYF,TGTGCCAGCAGCTCCAGACCGGGACAGCCTAGAGTGTACGAGCAGTACTTC
TRBJ2-3,TRBV6-5,-,TRBD2,CASSAGREASDTQYF,TGTGCCAGCAGTGCTGGGCGGGAGGCTTCAGATACGCAGTATTTT
TRBJ2-5,TRBV27,-,TRBD2,CASRPSGLAGGPARQETQYF,TGTGCCAGCAGACCTTCTGGACTAGCGGGAGGGCCCGCTCGCCAAGAGACCCAGTACTTC
TRBJ1-2,TRBV27,-,-,CASHLTPGHSDGYTF,TGTGCCAGTCACCTAACGCCAGGACACAGTGATGGCTACACCTTC
TRBJ2-2,TRBV4-1,-,TRBD2,CASSPGTSGRTTGELFF,TGCGCCAGCAGCCCCGGGACTAGCGGGAGGACCACCGGGGAGCTGTTTTTT
TRBJ1-5,TRBV18,-,-,CASSPDSGSQPQHF,TGTGCCAGCTCACCCGACAGTGGTTCTCAGCCCCAGCATTTT
TRBJ1-1,TRBV19,many,-,CASRTQGLGTEAFF,TGTGCCAGTAGAACACAGGGCCTTGGCACTGAAGCTTTCTTT
TRBJ1-1,TRBV27,-,-,CASSPPGGTEAFF,TGTGCCAGCTCCCCCCCGGGGGGGACTGAAGCTTTCTTT
TRBJ2-1,TRBV7-6,-,TRBD2,CASSQTSDSYNEQFF,TGTGCCAGCAGCCAGACTAGCGACTCCTACAATGAGCAGTTCTTC
TRBJ2-3,TRBV9,-,TRBD2,CASSVYGLAGDTDTQYF,TGTGCCAGCAGCGTCTACGGACTAGCGGGAGACACAGATACGCAGTATTTT
TRBJ2-6,TRBV19,many,-,CASSSTEGSGANVLTF,TGTGCCAGTAGTAGTACAGAGGGCTCTGGGGCCAACGTCCTGACTTTC
TRBJ2-7,TRBV28,-,-,CASSFWGLGGEQYF,TGTGCCAGCAGTTTTTGGGGGCTCGGGGGCGAGCAGTACTTC
TRBJ2-2,TRBV2,-,TRBD2,CASSAMGSGSMMAGELFF,TGTGCCAGCAGTGCTATGGGTAGCGGGAGTATGATGGCCGGGGAGCTGTTTTTT
TRBJ2-5,TRBV7-2,few,-,CASSLSFPRETQYF,TGTGCCAGCAGCTTATCCTTTCCGAGGGAGACCCAGTACTTC
TRBJ1-5,TRBV5-5,-,TRBD1,CASRGTGYGNQPQHF,TGTGCCAGCAGAGGGACAGGGTACGGCAATCAGCCCCAGCATTTT
TRBJ1-5,TRBV6-6,-,TRBD1,CASRSDRGPNQPQHF,TGTGCCAGCAGATCGGACAGGGGCCCGAATCAGCCCCAGCATTTT